Listed below are T cell receptor beta chains from one sample, sequenced in a study of Ad26.COV2.S vaccination and SARS-CoV-2 variants. Repertoires were generated with immunoSEQ multiplex PCR, while TCRdb's copy carries only in-frame clones and drops some. Among a few hundred thousand clones listed, 70% to 90% were seen once. The sample here was peripheral blood, taken in a trial of Ad26.COV2.S vaccine versus placebo. The receptor source for this set is a person between 18 and 60 years old who received the Ad26.COV2.S COVID-19 vaccine or a placebo. Both conserved end residues are part of each CDR3. A D gene is named only where the DNA matches it firmly. Not all rows give a size; the values are once, few, many and, for expanded clones, a class.

TRBV12-3/TRBV12-4	TRBD1	once	TRBJ1-2	TGTGCCAGCAGTCCGGACAGGAACTATGGCTACACCTTC	CASSPDRNYGYTF
TRBV28	-	-	TRBJ2-5	TGTGCCAGCAGTTTGGGGACTTTCCAAGAGACCCAGTACTTC	CASSLGTFQETQYF
TRBV30	-	-	TRBJ2-7	TGTGCCTGGACCCCAGGCCCCTACGAGCAGTACTTC	CAWTPGPYEQYF
TRBV2	TRBD1	-	TRBJ1-1	TGTGCCAGCAGTGTTTACCCAGGGGGCACTGAAGCTTTCTTT	CASSVYPGGTEAFF
TRBV3-1/TRBV3-2	-	once	TRBJ2-1	TGTGCCAGCAGCCAAGAATGGATTGGGGGTGGAAATGGTGAGCAGTTCTTC	CASSQEWIGGGNGEQFF
TRBV6-5	-	-	TRBJ2-7	TGTGCCAGCAGTTACTCGATCTTCGGGGGGCGGAACGAGCAGTACTTC	CASSYSIFGGRNEQYF
TRBV6-1	TRBD2	-	TRBJ2-1	TGTGCCAGCAGTGTAATGGCGGGAGGGCCCCACAATGAGCAGTTCTTC	CASSVMAGGPHNEQFF
TRBV28	TRBD2	-	TRBJ2-1	TGTGCCAGCAGCCCACCCCCCGGGACTAGCGGGAGTGAGCAGTTCTTC	CASSPPPGTSGSEQFF
TRBV4-1	TRBD1	-	TRBJ1-1	TGCGCCAGCAGCCAAGGTAGGACAGGGGGCTGGTACACTGAAGCTTTCTTT	CASSQGRTGGWYTEAFF
TRBV5-5	-	-	TRBJ1-1	TGTGCCAGCCACCTGGCAGGTTTGAACACTGAAGCTTTCTTT	CASHLAGLNTEAFF
TRBV15	-	-	TRBJ2-5	TGTGCCACCAGCAGAGCGCTAGCGGAGACCCAGTACTTC	CATSRALAETQYF
TRBV19	-	-	TRBJ1-2	TGTGCCAGTAGTCAATCAGTGTACTATGGCTACACCTTC	CASSQSVYYGYTF
TRBV7-3	-	once	TRBJ2-3	TGTGCCAGCAGCTTAGGTGTTGGGAGCAACACAGATACGCAGTATTTT	CASSLGVGSNTDTQYF
TRBV6-5	-	-	TRBJ2-5	TGTGCCAGCAGATCCCCCGGGGGGACCCAGTACTTC	CASRSPGGTQYF
TRBV24-1	-	-	TRBJ2-3	TGTGCCACCAGTACAGACCGGGGCACAGATACGCAGTATTTT	CATSTDRGTDTQYF
TRBV28	TRBD2	-	TRBJ2-3	TGTGCCAGCAAGGAGCGGGAGGGCCAGACAGATACGCAGTATTTT	CASKEREGQTDTQYF
TRBV4-2	TRBD1	-	TRBJ2-3	TGTGCCAGCAGCCAAATCACAGGGGAAGGGACAGATACGCAGTATTTT	CASSQITGEGTDTQYF
TRBV30	-	-	TRBJ1-2	TGTGCCTGGAGCGGGGGGCCGGGTGGCTACACCTTC	CAWSGGPGGYTF
TRBV4-1	-	-	TRBJ2-2	TGCGCCAGCAGCTCGGACTACCCGTCGGCCGGGGAGCTGTTTTTT	CASSSDYPSAGELFF
TRBV3-1/TRBV3-2	-	few	TRBJ2-1	TGTGCCAGCACCCCGAAGCTAGCGACCGACAATGAGCAGTTCTTC	CASTPKLATDNEQFF
TRBV7-9	-	-	TRBJ2-7	TGTGCCAGCAGCAAGGACAGCTACGAGCAGTACTTC	CASSKDSYEQYF
TRBV7-3	-	-	TRBJ2-1	TGTGCCAGCGCCGCGGGACAGCATAATGAGCAGTTCTTC	CASAAGQHNEQFF
TRBV3-1/TRBV3-2	-	-	TRBJ1-6	TGTGCCAGCAGCCTGGGGGCGTCTCTCCACTTT	CASSLGASLHF
TRBV28	TRBD1	-	TRBJ2-5	TGTGCCAGCAGTTTAAAAACTGCCAGGGGGCGCAAAGAGACCCAGTACTTC	CASSLKTARGRKETQYF
TRBV28	TRBD2	-	TRBJ2-5	TGTGCCAGCAGTTTACATGGGACTAGCGGGAAGGAGACCCAGTACTTC	CASSLHGTSGKETQYF
TRBV19	TRBD1	-	TRBJ1-5	TGTGCCAGTACCTTGGACAGGGCCCTCAATCAGCCCCAGCATTTT	CASTLDRALNQPQHF
TRBV4-3	-	-	TRBJ1-3	TGCGCCAGCAGCCAATCTCAGAGCTCTGGAAACACCATATATTTT	CASSQSQSSGNTIYF